The clone carrying this TCR beta chain came up a few times. Authors' methods: Estimates of nucleated cell counts were drawn from the amplification of reference gene primers. This table comes from immunoSEQ multiplex PCR, and its TCRdb copy is limited to in-frame clones, with some not included. For V, J and clone size, that table is used; D and trimming come from the DNA. Here the sample spans some 95,000 clones, approximately 90% being singletons. This CDR3 is built from 14 residues. The junction had 1 base not matched to a gene; V was cut back by 1 base and J by 4 bases. Germline V gene sequence: CDR1 LNHNV, CDR2 YYDKDF (reference sequence). This entry is derived from a study of blood T cell repertoires in COVID-19. Looking at the study overall: Some COVID-19 samples were acute and others convalescent; all came from the United States, Italy and Spain. Sources were T cells, B-cell-depleted T cells, or PBMCs; the material itself was cDNA or gDNA.

Material: peripheral blood. This clonotype was sampled from a human donor with active COVID-19. The donor label of this sample is uncertain. The chain carries TRBV15 and TRBJ1-2; 9 bases map to TRBD1. CDR3 protein: CATSRGDRAYGYTF. Written as DNA, the CDR3 is TGTGCCACCAGCAGAGGGGACAGGGCCTATGGCTACACCTTC.